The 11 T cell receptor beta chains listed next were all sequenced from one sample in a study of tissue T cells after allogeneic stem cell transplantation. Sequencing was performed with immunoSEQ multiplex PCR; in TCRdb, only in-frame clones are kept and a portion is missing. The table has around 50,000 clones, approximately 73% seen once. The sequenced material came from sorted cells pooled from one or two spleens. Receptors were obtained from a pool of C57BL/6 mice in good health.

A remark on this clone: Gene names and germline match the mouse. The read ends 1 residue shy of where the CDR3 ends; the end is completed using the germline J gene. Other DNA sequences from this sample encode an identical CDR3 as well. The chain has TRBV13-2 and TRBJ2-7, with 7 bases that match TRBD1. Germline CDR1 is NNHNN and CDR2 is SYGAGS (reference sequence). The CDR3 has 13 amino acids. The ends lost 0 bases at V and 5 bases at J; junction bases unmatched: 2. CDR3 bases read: TGTGCCAGCGGTGATGCAGACAGGGATGAACAGTAC. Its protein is CASGDADRDEQY. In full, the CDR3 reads CASGDADRDEQYF.

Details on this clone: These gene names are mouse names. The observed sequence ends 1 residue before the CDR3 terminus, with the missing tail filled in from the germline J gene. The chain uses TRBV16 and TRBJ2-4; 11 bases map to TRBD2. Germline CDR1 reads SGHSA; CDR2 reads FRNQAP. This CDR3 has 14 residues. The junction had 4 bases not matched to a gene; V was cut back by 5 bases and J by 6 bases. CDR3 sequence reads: CASSPDWGVNTLYF. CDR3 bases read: TGTGCAAGCAGCCCGGACTGGGGGGTGAACACCTTGTAC.

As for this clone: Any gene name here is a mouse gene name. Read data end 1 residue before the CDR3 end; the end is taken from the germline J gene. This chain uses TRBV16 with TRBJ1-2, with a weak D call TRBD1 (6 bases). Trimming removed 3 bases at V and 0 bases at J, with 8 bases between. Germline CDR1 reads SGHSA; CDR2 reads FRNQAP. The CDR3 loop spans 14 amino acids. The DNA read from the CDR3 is TGTGCAAGCAGCTTGGACAGTGCAAACTCCGACTACACC. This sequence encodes CASSLDSANSDYT. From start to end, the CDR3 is CASSLDSANSDYTF.

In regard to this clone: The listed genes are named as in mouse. CDR3 region: CASGDAGFSGNTLYF. CDR3 bases read: TGTGCCAGCGGTGATGCAGGGTTTTCTGGAAATACGCTCTAT. This chain joins TRBV13-2 and TRBJ1-3, with D perhaps matching TRBD1 (5 bases). The CDR3 end falls 1 residue outside the read, so it is completed with the germline J gene. Germline CDR1 is NNHNN and CDR2 is SYGAGS (reference sequence). Trimming removed 0 bases from V and 0 bases from J, with 7 bases in between. The CDR3 is made up of 15 amino acids.

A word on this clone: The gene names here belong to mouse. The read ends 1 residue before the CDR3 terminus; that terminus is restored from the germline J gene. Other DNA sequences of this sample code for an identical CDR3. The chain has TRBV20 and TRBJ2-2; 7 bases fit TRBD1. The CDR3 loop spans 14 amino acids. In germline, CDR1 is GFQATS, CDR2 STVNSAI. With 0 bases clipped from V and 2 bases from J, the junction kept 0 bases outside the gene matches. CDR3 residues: CGAREGQNTGQLYF. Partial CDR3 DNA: TGTGGTGCTAGGGAGGGACAGAACACCGGGCAGCTCTAC.

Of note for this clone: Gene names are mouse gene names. The CDR3 protein is CASSRGSQNTLYF. CDR3 DNA, as far as it was read: TGTGCCAGCAGTAGGGGTAGTCAAAACACCTTGTAC. The gene calls are TRBV19 and TRBJ2-4; D is ambiguous. Sequencing ends 1 residue short of the CDR3 end; the germline J gene provides the rest. The CDR3 is 13 amino acids. The V gene lost 3 bases and the J gene lost 0 bases, with 5 bases spanning the gap. Germline-derived CDR1 and CDR2 are FNHDT and SITEND (reference sequence).

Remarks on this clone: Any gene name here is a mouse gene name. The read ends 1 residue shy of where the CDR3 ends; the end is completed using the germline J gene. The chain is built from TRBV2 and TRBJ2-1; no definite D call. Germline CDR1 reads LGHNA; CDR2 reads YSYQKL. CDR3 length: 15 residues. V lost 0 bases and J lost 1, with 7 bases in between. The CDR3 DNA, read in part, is TGTGCCAGCAGCCAAGAAAGGGCAAACTATGCTGAGCAGTTC. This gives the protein CASSQERANYAEQF. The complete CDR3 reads CASSQERANYAEQFF.

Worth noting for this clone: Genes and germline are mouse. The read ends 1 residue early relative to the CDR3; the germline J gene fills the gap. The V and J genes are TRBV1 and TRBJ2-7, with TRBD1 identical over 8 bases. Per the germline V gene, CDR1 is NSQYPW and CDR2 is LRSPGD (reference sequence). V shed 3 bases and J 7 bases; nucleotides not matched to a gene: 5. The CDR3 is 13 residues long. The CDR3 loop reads CTCSATGAEEQYF. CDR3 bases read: TGCACCTGCAGTGCGACAGGGGCTGAAGAACAGTAC.

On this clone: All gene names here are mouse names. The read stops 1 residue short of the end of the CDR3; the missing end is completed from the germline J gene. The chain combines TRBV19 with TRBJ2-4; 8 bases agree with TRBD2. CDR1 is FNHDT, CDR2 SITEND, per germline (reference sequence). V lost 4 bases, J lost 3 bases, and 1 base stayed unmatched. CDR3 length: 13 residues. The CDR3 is CASSLGGQNTLYF. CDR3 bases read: TGTGCCAGCAGTCTGGGGGGACAAAACACCTTGTAC.

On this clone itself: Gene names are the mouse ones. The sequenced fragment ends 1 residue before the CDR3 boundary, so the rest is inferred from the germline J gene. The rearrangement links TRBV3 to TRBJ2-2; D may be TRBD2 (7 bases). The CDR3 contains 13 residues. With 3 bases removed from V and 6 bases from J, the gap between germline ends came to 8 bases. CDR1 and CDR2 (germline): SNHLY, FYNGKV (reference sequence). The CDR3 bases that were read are TGTGCCAGCAGCTTGGGGGGCGCCGGGCAGCTCTAC. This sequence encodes CASSLGGAGQLY. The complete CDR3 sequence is CASSLGGAGQLYF.

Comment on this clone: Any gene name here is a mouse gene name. The DNA read from the CDR3 is TGTGCCAGCGGTGATCTCAACTGGGGGGAAAACACCTTGTAC. This sequence encodes CASGDLNWGENTLY. In full, the CDR3 reads CASGDLNWGENTLYF. V and J are TRBV13-2 and TRBJ2-4; TRBD2 matches 9 bases. The DNA ends 1 residue before the CDR3 does, and the rest of the CDR3 is filled in from the germline J gene. Germline CDR1 and CDR2: NNHNN and SYGAGS (reference sequence). This CDR3 is 15 amino acids long. Losses at the gene ends were 1 base for V and 4 bases for J; bases not matched to a gene: 4.